This section outlines one T cell receptor (beta chain) sequence together with its context. The antigen is undetermined. The data were taken from a study of cytomegalovirus exposure and HLA in healthy donors. The study's findings and limits: When analyzed later, the rates of TCR association showed variation by HLA locus, with DRB1 the most and HLA-C the fewest.

With 60 Vbeta and 13 Jbeta primers, the PCR was carried out. Sequencing used immunoSEQ multiplex PCR; TCRdb keeps in-frame clones, though not all of them. The sample includes 150,000 to 200,000 clones, roughly 77% of them seen just once. Sequencing input: PBMCs. The clonotype comes from a woman aged 45 to 65 in good health and CMV-seropositive.

The CDR3: CASNPGQGLYEQYF. CDR3 sequence (DNA): TGTGCCAGTAATCCGGGACAGGGGCTCTACGAGCAGTACTTC. The gene calls are TRBV19 and TRBJ2-7; 10 bases are a match to TRBD1. CDR1 is LNHDA and CDR2 is SQIVND in the germline V gene (reference sequence). V was pared by 7 bases and J by 3 bases, with 6 bases of the junction left unmatched. The CDR3 covers 14 residues.